One sample yielded the 2 T cell receptor beta chains listed below, sequenced in a study of T cells after somatic rescue of genetic block. Only in-frame clones appear in the TCRdb table, and some are missing; sequencing was by immunoSEQ multiplex PCR. Of some 15,000 clones listed, roughly three quarters were seen once; the top ten hold less than 35%. The specimen sequenced was peripheral blood mononuclear cells (PBMCs). The source is a man aged 18 to 29.

The rearrangement links TRBV30 to TRBJ1-5; no definite D call. Trimming cost V 0 bases and J 6 bases, with 12 bases left between them. CDR1 is GTSNPN, CDR2 SVGIG, per germline (reference sequence). CDR3 size: 14 residues. The DNA of the CDR3 is TGTGCCTGGAGTGTGGTTCCAACCGGTCAGCCCCAGCATTTT. Amino acids: CAWSVVPTGQPQHF. The whole variable domain, remainder taken from reference TRBV30 and TRBJ1-5, is SQTIHQWPATLVQPVGSPLSLECTVEGTSNPNLYWYRQAAGRGLQLLFYSVGIGQISSEVPQNLSASRPQDRQFILSSKKLLLSDSGFYLCAWSVVPTGQPQHFGDGTRLSIL.

The chain has TRBV19 and TRBJ1-5; 8 positions agree with TRBD1. Trimming at V came to 0 bases and at J to 5 bases, leaving 3 bases not matched to a gene. CDR1 is LNHDA and CDR2 is SQIVND in the germline V gene (reference sequence). The CDR3 has 15 amino acids. CDR3 residues: CASSIDTGGYQPQHF. As DNA, the CDR3 is TGTGCCAGTAGTATAGATACAGGGGGGTATCAGCCCCAGCATTTT.